A selection of T cell receptor beta chains follows, all from one sample in a study of low-dose radiotherapy and immunotherapy resistance in tumors. One entry per CDR3 protein, called by TCRdb with MiXCR from the reads. The sample lists over 55,000 distinct CDR3 sequences, around 31% occurring once. The sample consisted of PBMCs, taken before treatment. The source is a female donor with ovarian cancer. CDR3s include the opening cysteine and the closing phenylalanine or tryptophan. Part of the rows lack a size; the others show once, few, many or a class for expanded clones.

>many|TRBV29-1
CSVDSGRETQYF
>-|TRBV28
CAGRGTGANEKLFF
>-|TRBV12-3/TRBV12-4
CASSSERDGEQYF
>-|TRBV18
CASSPRTDQPQHF
>-|TRBV24-1
CATSDVATSGQETQYF
>-|TRBV4-1
CASRQGVGAGPVDEQFF
>many|TRBV20-1
CSASLTGGEYSNQPQHF
>many|TRBV19
CASSRPRGRMGTDTQYF
>many|TRBV2
CASSELQVRTDTQYF
>many|TRBV4-2
CASSQGMGQGEDTQYF
>-|TRBV28
CALAQGALSNQPQHF
>-|TRBV11-2
CASSPWASSTDTQYF
>many|TRBV16
CASSQSVFPTPSGYTF
>many|TRBV7-2
CASSPRDYSYNEQFF
>once|TRBV30
CAWSKGTGGEQFF
>-|TRBV15
CATSSRDTATDTQYF
>many|TRBV6-2/TRBV6-3
CASSRDRGHETQYF
>-|TRBV28
CASSRSTGGPKIQPQHF
>many|TRBV30
CAWRRQYNEQFF
>many|TRBV4-2
CASSQDLQGATNHCYTF
>few|TRBV12-3/TRBV12-4
CASTRDSGWVEQFF
>-|TRBV28
CASRGGPEAFF
>-|TRBV27
CASSPLAGAEQFF
>-|TRBV12-3/TRBV12-4
CASSLSSQAGYTF
>-|TRBV29-1
CSVEGGRSEQFF
>many|TRBV11-2
CASRWTGDKTQYF
>many|TRBV3-1
CASSQDLPSMAGGLNEQFF
>many|TRBV7-3
CASSSRTGEAFF
>many|TRBV5-1
CASSDGGMMGDTQYF
>-|TRBV12-3/TRBV12-4
CASSFFPGQGMGYSNQPQHF
>once|TRBV20-1
CSARGQGAMNTEAFF
>many|TRBV5-1
CASSVPAGSSGNTIYF
>few|TRBV29-1
CSVEGDRDYNEQFF
>many|TRBV10-3
CAISRDSSNQPQHF
>many|TRBV3-1
CASSQDPPNTGELFF
>many|TRBV29-1
CSVVLPGVGTNEKLFF
>many|TRBV6-2/TRBV6-3
CASSYTARGGFNEQFF
>-|TRBV12-3/TRBV12-4
CASSRSDRDDGYTF
>-|TRBV5-1
CASSLGASGSPVDEQFF
>medium-sized|TRBV5-8
CAAHPGQDSNQPQHF
>many|TRBV29-1
CSVEDRTYEQYF
>many|TRBV25-1
CASSGTGGFFTTEQYF
>many|TRBV4-2
CASSQARGATEAFF
>-|TRBV11-3
CASSFSGTGDTEAFF
>many|TRBV30
CAWSADRGRETQYF
>many|TRBV28
CASSPPGNLYGYTF
>many|TRBV28
CASSPQGTGGYTF
>many|TRBV11-3
CASSRDSGNTEAFF
>-|TRBV28
CASNFPGAGEQYF
>-|TRBV28
CASTPGRPYEQYF
>many|TRBV6-6
CASSYLTGFQPQHF
>few|TRBV27
CASATVDKGDYGYTF
>many|TRBV14
CASSPGTGTIYEQYF
>many|TRBV5-8
CASSPGGTVNYGYTF
>-|TRBV27
CASSERDSGYQETQYF
>-|TRBV5-5
CASSPGTSGHNEQFF
>-|TRBV11-3
CASSAHGNTEAFF
>-|TRBV5-5
CASSLDGGSGEAFF
>-|TRBV18
CASSPEAVLTGNTIYF
>-|TRBV19
CASSQNRDYGYTF